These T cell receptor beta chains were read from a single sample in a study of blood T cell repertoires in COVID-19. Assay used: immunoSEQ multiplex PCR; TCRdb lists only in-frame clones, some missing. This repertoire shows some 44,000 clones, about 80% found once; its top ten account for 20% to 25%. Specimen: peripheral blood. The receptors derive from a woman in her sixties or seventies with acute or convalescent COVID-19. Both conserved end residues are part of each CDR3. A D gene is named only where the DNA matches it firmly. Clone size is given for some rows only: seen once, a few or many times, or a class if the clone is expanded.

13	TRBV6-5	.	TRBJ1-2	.	TGTGCCAGCAGTAGCCAGATGGGCGCCGGCTACACCTTC	CASSSQMGAGYTF
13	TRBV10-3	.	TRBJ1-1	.	TGTGCCATCACTAGGGACATGAACACTGAAGCTTTCTTT	CAITRDMNTEAFF
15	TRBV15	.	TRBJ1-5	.	TGTGCCACCAGCAGAGATAATTATAGCAATCAGCCCCAGCATTTT	CATSRDNYSNQPQHF
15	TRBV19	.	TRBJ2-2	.	TGTGCCAGTAGTATAGGGGCCTCGAACACCGGGGAGCTGTTTTTT	CASSIGASNTGELFF
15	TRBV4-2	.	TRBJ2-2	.	TGTGCCAGCAGCCAAGGTTGGCCGAACACCGGGGAGCTGTTTTTT	CASSQGWPNTGELFF
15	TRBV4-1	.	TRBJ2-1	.	TGCGCCAGCAGCACTCGACAGGATTCCTGGAATGAGCAGTTCTTC	CASSTRQDSWNEQFF
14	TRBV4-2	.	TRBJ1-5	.	TGTGCCAGCAGCCAAGCCGGAGCTGGACAGCCCCAGCATTTT	CASSQAGAGQPQHF
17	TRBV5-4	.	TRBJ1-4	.	TGTGCCAGCAGCTTGGCCAACAGCTATCCAACTAATGAAAAACTGTTTTTT	CASSLANSYPTNEKLFF
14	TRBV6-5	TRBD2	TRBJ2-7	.	TGTGCCAGCAGTCCGACTAGCGGGGGGTACGAGCAGTACTTC	CASSPTSGGYEQYF
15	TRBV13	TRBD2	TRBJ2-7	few	TGTGCCAGCAGCTTAGAGCGGGGTATGGCCTACGAGCAGTACTTC	CASSLERGMAYEQYF
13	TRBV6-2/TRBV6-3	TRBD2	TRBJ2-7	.	TGTGCCAGCAGTTCCCGACTAGCGGGCGAGCAGTACTTC	CASSSRLAGEQYF
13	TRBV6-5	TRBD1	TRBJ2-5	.	TGTGCCAGCAGTTACGGACAGGGGTCGACCCAGTACTTC	CASSYGQGSTQYF
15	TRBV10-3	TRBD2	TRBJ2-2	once	TGTGCCATCAGATTAGCGGGGGCTGGATCCGGGGAGCTGTTTTTT	CAIRLAGAGSGELFF
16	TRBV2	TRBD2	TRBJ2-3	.	TGTGCCAGCAGGCGCCCGGAAGCGGGGGCCACAGATACGCAGTATTTT	CASRRPEAGATDTQYF
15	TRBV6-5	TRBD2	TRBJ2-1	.	TGTGCCAGCACCGGCCAAGGAGCGGGGAGGAATGAGCAGTTCTTC	CASTGQGAGRNEQFF
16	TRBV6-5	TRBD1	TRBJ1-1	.	TGTGCCAGCAGTTACAGAGCGGGACAGGGGGCCACTGAAGCTTTCTTT	CASSYRAGQGATEAFF
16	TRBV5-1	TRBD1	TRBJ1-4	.	TGCGCCAGCAGCAAAGGGACAGGACTTTTTAATGAAAAACTGTTTTTT	CASSKGTGLFNEKLFF
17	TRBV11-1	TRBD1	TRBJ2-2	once	TGTGCCAGCAGCTTAGCCCGGACTACAGGGGGAACCGGGGAGCTGTTTTTT	CASSLARTTGGTGELFF
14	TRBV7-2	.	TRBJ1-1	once	TGTGCCAGCAGCATAAGGGAGGGGGGCTCTGAAGCTTTCTTT	CASSIREGGSEAFF
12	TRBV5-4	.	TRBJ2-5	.	TGTGCCAGCAGCCGGTACCAAGAGACCCAGTACTTC	CASSRYQETQYF
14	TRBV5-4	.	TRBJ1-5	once	TGTGCCAGCAGCTTGGATGGGGGCGTTCAGCCCCAGCATTTT	CASSLDGGVQPQHF
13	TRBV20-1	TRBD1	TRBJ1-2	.	TGCAGTGGTAGTGACAGGGGGATCTATGGCTACACCTTC	CSGSDRGIYGYTF
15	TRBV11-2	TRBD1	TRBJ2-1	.	TGTGCCAGCAGCCAACTAGGACAGGGGAGTAATGAGCAGTTCTTC	CASSQLGQGSNEQFF
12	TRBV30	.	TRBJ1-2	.	TGTGCCTGGGACTCCGGGGGGGGTGGCTACACCTTC	CAWDSGGGGYTF
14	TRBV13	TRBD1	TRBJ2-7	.	TGTGCCAGCAGCCCCGGACAGGGGTCCTACGAGCAGTACTTC	CASSPGQGSYEQYF
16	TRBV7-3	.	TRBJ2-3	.	TGTGCCAGCAGCTTATCCAGCGGGCTCAGCACAGATACGCAGTATTTT	CASSLSSGLSTDTQYF
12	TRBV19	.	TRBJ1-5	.	TGTGCCAGTAGTACACGGAATCAGCCCCAGCATTTT	CASSTRNQPQHF
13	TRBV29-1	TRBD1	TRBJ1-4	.	TGCAGCGTTACAGGGGTCGATAATGAAAAACTGTTTTTT	CSVTGVDNEKLFF
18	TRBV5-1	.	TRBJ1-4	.	TGCGCCAGCAGCTTGTGGGAGGCGGATAGTGCAACTAATGAAAAACTGTTTTTT	CASSLWEADSATNEKLFF
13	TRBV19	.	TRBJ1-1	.	TGTGCCAGTAATCCAGGGACACGACACGGGCCTTTCTTT	CASNPGTRHGPFF
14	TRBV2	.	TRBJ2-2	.	TGTGCCAGCAGTTCGACTACGAACACCGGGGAGCTGTTTTTT	CASSSTTNTGELFF
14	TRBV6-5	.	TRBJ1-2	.	TGTGCCAGCAGTACCCCGCAGGGTAGTGGAGGCTACACCTTC	CASSTPQGSGGYTF
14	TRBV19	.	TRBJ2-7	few	TGTGCCAGTCATGAGACAGATCTCCCCTACGAGCAGTACTTC	CASHETDLPYEQYF
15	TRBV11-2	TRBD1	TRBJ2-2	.	TGTGCCAGCAGCTCGACAGGGGGAATTCCCGGGGAGCTGTTTTTT	CASSSTGGIPGELFF
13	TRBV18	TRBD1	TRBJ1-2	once	TGTGCCAGCTTACGGGACAGGGAGTATGGCTACACCTTC	CASLRDREYGYTF
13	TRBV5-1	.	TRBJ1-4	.	TGCGCCAGCAGCCGCGAGGGATCTGAAAAACTGTTTTTT	CASSREGSEKLFF
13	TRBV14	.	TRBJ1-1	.	TGTGCCAGCAGCCAAGAAGACCGGGGGGAAGCTTTCTTT	CASSQEDRGEAFF
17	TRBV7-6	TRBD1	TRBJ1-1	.	TGTGCCAGCAGCTTAGGACAGGGGGCGCGAAGGGGTACTGAAGCTTTCTTT	CASSLGQGARRGTEAFF
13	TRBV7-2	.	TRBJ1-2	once	TGTGCCAGCAGCTTCGACAAAAAGCGGGGCTACACCTTC	CASSFDKKRGYTF
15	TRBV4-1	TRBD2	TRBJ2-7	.	TGCGCCAGCAGCCAAGTTGGGACTAGCCACTACGAGCAGTACTTC	CASSQVGTSHYEQYF
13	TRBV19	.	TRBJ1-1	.	TGTGCCAGTAGCCGCGTCAGGGACACTGAAGCTTTCTTT	CASSRVRDTEAFF
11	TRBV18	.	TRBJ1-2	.	TGTGCCAGCTCTCCAGGGCAGGGCTACACCTTC	CASSPGQGYTF
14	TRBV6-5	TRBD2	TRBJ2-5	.	TGTGCCAGCAGTTACTCCGGGGGGGCGGAGACCCAGTACTTC	CASSYSGGAETQYF
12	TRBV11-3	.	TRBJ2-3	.	TGTGCCAGCAGCCGGGGTACAGATACGCAGTATTTT	CASSRGTDTQYF
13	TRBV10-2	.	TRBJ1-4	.	TGCGCCAGCGGGACTTTGGGGAATGAAAAACTGTTTTTT	CASGTLGNEKLFF
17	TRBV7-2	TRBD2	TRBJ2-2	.	TGTGCCAGCAGCCTGGGGACTAGCGGGGGGGCCCACGGGGAGCTGTTTTTT	CASSLGTSGGAHGELFF
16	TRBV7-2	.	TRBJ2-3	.	TGTGCCAGCAGCCCTAGTTCTGCGGGGTTTGCAGATACGCAGTATTTT	CASSPSSAGFADTQYF
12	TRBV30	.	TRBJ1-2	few	TGTGCCTGGAGTGTACTGGAGGGACGCTACACCTTC	CAWSVLEGRYTF
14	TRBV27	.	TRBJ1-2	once	TGTGCCAGCGGGCCCGGGGGGCCTAACTATGGCTACACCTTC	CASGPGGPNYGYTF
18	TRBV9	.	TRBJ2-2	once	TGTGCCAGCAGCGTACGACCTTTAGGGGCCACGAACACCGGGGAGCTGTTTTTT	CASSVRPLGATNTGELFF
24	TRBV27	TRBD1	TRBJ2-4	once	TGTGCCAGCAGTTTTTCTGGATGCAAAGCTGTAACATTGTGGGGACAGGGGGCCAAAAACATTCAGTACTTC	CASSFSGCKAVTLWGQGAKNIQYF
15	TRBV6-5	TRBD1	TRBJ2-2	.	TGTGCCAGCAGTTACGCCAGGGGGAGAACCGGGGAGCTGTTTTTT	CASSYARGRTGELFF
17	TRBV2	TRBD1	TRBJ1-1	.	TGTGCCAGCAGTCCGAGGGACAGCCCATACATGAACACTGAAGCTTTCTTT	CASSPRDSPYMNTEAFF
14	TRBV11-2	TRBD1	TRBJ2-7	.	TGTGCCAGCAGCTCAGGACAGGGAGGCTACGAGCAGTACTTC	CASSSGQGGYEQYF